The clone carrying this T cell receptor (beta chain) was detected ten times or more. Its antigen is not known. The same CDR3 is also encoded by other DNA sequences in this sample. Expressed TCRB transcripts were sequenced, since all the RNA that had been isolated was reverse transcribed. Assay used: immunoSEQ multiplex PCR; TCRdb lists only in-frame clones, some missing. The sample records over 120,000 clones, about 13% being singletons. Trimming stripped 3 bases from V and 0 bases from J, with 7 bases between. This CDR3 spans 14 amino acids. Germline CDR1 and CDR2: MNHNS and SASEGT. The sample originates from a study of beta chain features in type 1 diabetes. Notes on the study in general: In all four CD4+ subsets, TCRB CDR3 length was significantly, moderately reduced in type 1 diabetes.

The TCR originated in a man younger than 30 with type 1 diabetes. The genes are TRBV6-1 and TRBJ2-3; D could derive from TRBD1 or TRBD2 (5 bases each). Material: central memory CD4+ T cells from blood. DNA for the CDR3: TGTGCCAGCAGTGAGGGACGGAGCACAGATACGCAGTATTTT. Its protein product is CASSEGRSTDTQYF.